What follows describes a single T cell receptor (beta chain). Its antigen remains unidentified. The data belong to a study of blood T cells in healthy people across ages. In the study overall: About one barcoded beta molecule per two T cells came from capture by template switching.

Germline CDR1 and CDR2: SQVTM and ANQGSEA. The CDR3 consists of 14 residues. V dropped 5 bases and J dropped 0 bases, with 13 bases sitting between them. General study results and limits: Long-lived donors carried more naive CD4+ cells and greater diversity than aged donors. Per-million-T-cell TCR beta diversity fell roughly linearly with age.

The authors ran a second PCR of roughly 6 to 11 cycles using a sample-barcoded 5' primer and a J-beta primer mix. Using its own MiXCR run on the 5' RACE reads, TCRdb lists one record per CDR3 protein. The sample records fewer than 800,000 distinct CDR3 sequences, just under 25% being singletons. The same data also went into a second study, on T cells of mothers and their children. In that study: Every mother produced more than 8.5 million TCR beta CDR3 reads, whereas every child provided around 3 million.

The receptor was derived from a boy aged 10-17 years in good health. The sample taken for sequencing was blood. The chain is built from TRBV29-1 and TRBJ1-1; D might be TRBD1 (6 bases). The CDR3 spells CSVLGGRMNTEAFF. As DNA, the CDR3 is TGCAGCGTTTTAGGGGGGAGGATGAACACTGAAGCTTTCTTT.